A selection of T cell receptor beta chains follows, all from one sample in a study of T cell responses to AZD1222 COVID-19 vaccine. Libraries were prepared by immunoSEQ multiplex PCR; TCRdb keeps only in-frame clonotypes and omits some of them. The table lists over 80,000 clones, roughly nine tenths of them singletons. The source material was peripheral blood, sampled 28 days after the second AZD1222 dose. The receptors come from an adult who received the AZD1222 COVID-19 vaccine. The CDR3 runs from the conserved cysteine through the conserved F or W. Fields, in order: J gene, clone size, V gene, D gene, CDR3 DNA, CDR3 protein. A D gene is named only where the DNA matches it firmly. Expanded clones get a size class; other rows say once, few or many, or leave the size out.

j_call: TRBJ2-5; clone_size: NA; v_call: TRBV5-1; d_call: TRBD2; cdr3_nt: TGCGCCAGCAGCTTTGGGACTAGCGGGCGCCAAGAGACCCAGTACTTC; cdr3_aa: CASSFGTSGRQETQYF
j_call: TRBJ2-1; clone_size: once; v_call: TRBV18; d_call: NA; cdr3_nt: TGTGCCAGCTCACCACCCTCGAAGGGCTATGAGCAGTTCTTC; cdr3_aa: CASSPPSKGYEQFF
j_call: TRBJ1-5; clone_size: NA; v_call: TRBV4-1; d_call: NA; cdr3_nt: TGCGCCAGCAGCCAAGATGAGGGGGGCAATCAGCCCCAGCATTTT; cdr3_aa: CASSQDEGGNQPQHF
j_call: TRBJ2-5; clone_size: NA; v_call: TRBV19; d_call: TRBD1; cdr3_nt: TGTGCCAGTAGCCTACAGGGGTTCCAAGAGACCCAGTACTTC; cdr3_aa: CASSLQGFQETQYF
j_call: TRBJ2-1; clone_size: NA; v_call: TRBV20-1; d_call: NA; cdr3_nt: TGCAGTGCTTCCCGGGAAGGTGGGCAGTTCTTC; cdr3_aa: CSASREGGQFF
j_call: TRBJ2-2; clone_size: NA; v_call: TRBV2; d_call: NA; cdr3_nt: TGTGCCAGCAGTGTCCAGGGGCTAGGCACCGGGGAGCTGTTTTTT; cdr3_aa: CASSVQGLGTGELFF
j_call: TRBJ2-3; clone_size: NA; v_call: TRBV28; d_call: TRBD1; cdr3_nt: TGTGCCAGCAATGGACAGGGCACAGATACGCAGTATTTT; cdr3_aa: CASNGQGTDTQYF
j_call: TRBJ2-1; clone_size: NA; v_call: TRBV5-1; d_call: TRBD2; cdr3_nt: TGCGCCAGCAGCTTCACGGGCGGGAGAGCCTACAATGAGCAGTTCTTC; cdr3_aa: CASSFTGGRAYNEQFF
j_call: TRBJ1-5; clone_size: NA; v_call: TRBV2; d_call: NA; cdr3_nt: TGTGCCAGCAACGCAGATAGCAATCAGCCCCAGCATTTT; cdr3_aa: CASNADSNQPQHF
j_call: TRBJ2-7; clone_size: NA; v_call: TRBV27; d_call: NA; cdr3_nt: TGTGCCAGCGCGCCTAAGGGACGGACCCGCAAGGGAGAGCAGTACTTC; cdr3_aa: CASAPKGRTRKGEQYF
j_call: TRBJ1-1; clone_size: NA; v_call: TRBV27; d_call: NA; cdr3_nt: TGTGCCAGCAGTTTTACCCTGGACACTGAAGCTTTCTTT; cdr3_aa: CASSFTLDTEAFF
j_call: TRBJ1-1; clone_size: few; v_call: TRBV5-1; d_call: TRBD1; cdr3_nt: TGCGCCAGCAGCCGGATGGGACAGGGGGCGCTAACTGAAGCTTTCTTT; cdr3_aa: CASSRMGQGALTEAFF
j_call: TRBJ1-1; clone_size: NA; v_call: TRBV7-9; d_call: NA; cdr3_nt: TGTGCCAGCAGCCCCCCGGGGCGGTCCACGAACACTGAAGCTTTCTTT; cdr3_aa: CASSPPGRSTNTEAFF
j_call: TRBJ1-4; clone_size: NA; v_call: TRBV29-1; d_call: TRBD1; cdr3_nt: TGCAGCGTGGAAACAGGGGGCGGGGAAAAACTGTTTTTT; cdr3_aa: CSVETGGGEKLFF
j_call: TRBJ2-4; clone_size: NA; v_call: TRBV20-1; d_call: NA; cdr3_nt: TGCAGTGCTAGTTGGCCAGGCGGGAACATTCAGTACTTC; cdr3_aa: CSASWPGGNIQYF
j_call: TRBJ1-5; clone_size: NA; v_call: TRBV19; d_call: NA; cdr3_nt: TGTGCCAGTAGTCTATTGGGTCAGCCTCAGCATTTT; cdr3_aa: CASSLLGQPQHF
j_call: TRBJ2-1; clone_size: few; v_call: TRBV24-1; d_call: NA; cdr3_nt: TGTGCCACCAGTGATCCCCAGGGGAGCGGGGCATACAATGAGCAGTTCTTC; cdr3_aa: CATSDPQGSGAYNEQFF
j_call: TRBJ1-5; clone_size: NA; v_call: TRBV30; d_call: NA; cdr3_nt: TGTGCCTGGAGTCGGGGGTTGGAACAGCCCCAGCATTTT; cdr3_aa: CAWSRGLEQPQHF
j_call: TRBJ2-4; clone_size: NA; v_call: TRBV10-1; d_call: TRBD1; cdr3_nt: TGCGCCAGCAGTGGGGGACAGGCGAACATTCAGTACTTC; cdr3_aa: CASSGGQANIQYF
j_call: TRBJ2-2; clone_size: NA; v_call: TRBV6-5; d_call: NA; cdr3_nt: TGTGCCAGCTCCCATGGGGGAACGAACACCGGGGAGCTGTTTTTT; cdr3_aa: CASSHGGTNTGELFF